This is a list of T cell receptor beta chains from one sample in a study of CD8+ T cells in alopecia areata. Measured with immunoSEQ multiplex PCR; TCRdb has only the in-frame clones, and not every one. Counted here are about 12,000 clones, 45% to 70% occurring once; the ten biggest clones make up 10% to 15%. The material sequenced was skin. Receptors were obtained from a human donor with alopecia areata. The CDR3 runs from the conserved cysteine through the conserved F or W. The D gene is left open where the match is weak. Size is omitted from some rows. Given values are once, few, many or a class for expanded clones.

j_call d_call clone_size v_call cdr3_length cdr3_nt cdr3_aa
TRBJ2-1 - - TRBV5-1 13 TGCGCCAGCAGCTTGACAAATACCGTGGAGCAGTTCTTC CASSLTNTVEQFF
TRBJ2-5 TRBD1 - TRBV10-3 14 TGTGCCATCAGTGAAGCGACAGGGTCGGAGACCCAGTACTTC CAISEATGSETQYF
TRBJ1-5 - - TRBV6-5 14 TGTGCCAGCAGTTACCGGGGAGGCGGTCAGCCCCAGCATTTT CASSYRGGGQPQHF
TRBJ2-1 - few TRBV28 13 TGTGCCAGCAGTAGACTAGGATTCAATGAGCAGTTCTTC CASSRLGFNEQFF
TRBJ2-7 TRBD2 - TRBV9 16 TGTGCCAGCAGCGTAAGGACTAGCCGAAGCTCCTACGAGCAGTACTTC CASSVRTSRSSYEQYF
TRBJ2-7 - few TRBV29-1 12 TGCAGCGTTGGAGGCATCGCCTACGAGCAGTACTTC CSVGGIAYEQYF
TRBJ2-1 TRBD1 - TRBV28 16 TGTGCCAGCAGTTCCTCGGACAGGGTGAATCACAATGAGCAGTTCTTC CASSSSDRVNHNEQFF
TRBJ2-3 TRBD2 - TRBV27 17 TGTGCCAGCAGTCCAGAGACTAGCGGACCTAGCACAGATACGCAGTATTTT CASSPETSGPSTDTQYF
TRBJ1-1 TRBD1 few TRBV13 17 TGTGCCAGCAGCTTTTCGGGACAGGGAAAATGGGACGCTGAAGCTTTCTTT CASSFSGQGKWDAEAFF
TRBJ1-5 TRBD1 - TRBV30 15 TGTGCCTGGTCAGCTACAGGGGAGAGGAATCAGCCCCAGCATTTT CAWSATGERNQPQHF
TRBJ2-5 - few TRBV6-1 14 TGTGCCAGCAGTAGACTAGTGCAGCAAGAGACCCAGTACTTC CASSRLVQQETQYF
TRBJ1-6 - - TRBV30 13 TGTGCCTGGAAGTCTGGGATGGCTTCACCCCTCCACTTT CAWKSGMASPLHF
TRBJ1-2 - - TRBV6-5 15 TGTGCCAGCAATTCTCAGGGAGGGTGGAACTATGGCTACACCTTC CASNSQGGWNYGYTF
TRBJ2-2 - - TRBV11-2 14 TGTGCCAGCAGCCGTAGAGGAAACACCGGGGAGCTGTTTTTT CASSRRGNTGELFF
TRBJ2-2 - few TRBV6-7 16 TGTGCCAGCAGCCCCTCGGGACCGACCAGGAACGGGGAGCTGTTTTTT CASSPSGPTRNGELFF
TRBJ1-5 - few TRBV5-6 14 TGTGCCAGCAGCTATCTAGGGCCGGGCCAGCCCCAGCATTTT CASSYLGPGQPQHF
TRBJ2-7 - - TRBV5-1 14 TGCGCCAGCAGCTTGAGCCCCCGGGACGTCGAGCAGTACTTC CASSLSPRDVEQYF
TRBJ2-5 TRBD1 once TRBV7-2 14 TGTGCCAGCAGCTCCGGGACAGCTGAAGAGACCCAGTACTTC CASSSGTAEETQYF
TRBJ2-5 - few TRBV28 13 TGTGCCAGCAGTTTACCCGCGACGGAGACCCAGTACTTC CASSLPATETQYF
TRBJ2-3 TRBD1 - TRBV29-1 13 TGCAGCTCACGACAGGGCGGCACAGATACGCAGTATTTT CSSRQGGTDTQYF